This T cell receptor beta chain is drawn from a study of OX40 agonist ivuxolimab in advanced cancers. Whole-study context: The study treated patients with ivuxolimab, an agonistic anti-OX40 (CD134) antibody. Patients received intravenous ivuxolimab every 2 weeks at 0.01 to 10 mg/kg.

This CDR3 has 12 residues. Trimming removed 6 bases from V and 9 bases from J, with 14 bases in between. Germline CDR1 reads ENHRY; CDR2 reads SYGVKD. Profiling relied on immunoSEQ multiplex PCR, and the TCRdb table lists in-frame clones only, not all of them. Of about 77,000 clones in the sample, roughly 89% were seen once. This TCR derives from an adult with an advanced solid tumor such as melanoma, head and neck, liver or kidney cancer. The V call is TRBV10-3, the J call TRBJ2-5; maybe TRBD2 (5 bases). The starting material was CD4+ or CD8+ T cells sorted from blood, obtained in a trial of the OX40 agonist ivuxolimab. CDR3 residues: CAIRGLTWAQYF. DNA of the CDR3: TGTGCCATCAGAGGACTTACCTGGGCCCAGTACTTC.